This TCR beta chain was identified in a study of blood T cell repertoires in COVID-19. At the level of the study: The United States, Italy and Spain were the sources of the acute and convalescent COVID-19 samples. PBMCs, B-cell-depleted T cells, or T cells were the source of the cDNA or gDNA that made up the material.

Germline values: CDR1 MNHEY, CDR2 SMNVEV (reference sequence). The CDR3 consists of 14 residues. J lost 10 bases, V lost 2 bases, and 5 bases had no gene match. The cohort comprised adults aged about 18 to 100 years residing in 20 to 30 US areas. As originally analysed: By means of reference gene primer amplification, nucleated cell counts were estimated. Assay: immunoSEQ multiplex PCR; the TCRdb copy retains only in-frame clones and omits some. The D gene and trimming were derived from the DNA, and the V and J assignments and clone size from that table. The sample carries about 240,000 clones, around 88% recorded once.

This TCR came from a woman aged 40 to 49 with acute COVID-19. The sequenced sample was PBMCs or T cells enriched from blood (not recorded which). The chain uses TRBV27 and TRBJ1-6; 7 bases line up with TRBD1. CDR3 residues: CASSLSRGRSPLHF. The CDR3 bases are TGTGCCAGCAGTTTAAGCAGGGGGAGGTCACCCCTCCACTTT.